Below, 25 T cell receptor beta chains from the same sample are listed, as sequenced in a study of T cell repertoires in cytomegalovirus infection. TCRdb ran MiXCR on the reads and lists one entry per CDR3 protein. The sample consists of about 400,000 distinct CDR3 sequences, about a sixth of them appearing once. Sequencing was carried out using PBMCs. The receptors were gathered from a human donor in good health (CMV status not recorded). Some clones in this sample may be carry-over from other donors' samples.

This clonotype was seen many times. This chain joins TRBV7-2 and TRBJ2-3; 10 nucleotides match TRBD2. The germline V gene has CDR1 SGHTA and CDR2 FQGNSA. Unmatched junction bases numbered 9, after V lost 4 bases and J lost 5 bases. The CDR3 spans 16 residues. The CDR3: CASSSSSGSRLDTQYF. CDR3 coding DNA: TGTGCCAGCAGCTCTTCTAGCGGGAGTCGTCTAGATACGCAGTATTTT. The full variable domain, rest sourced from reference TRBV7-2 and TRBJ2-3, is GAGVSQSPSNKVTEKGKDVELRCDPISGHTALYWYRQSLGQGLEFLIYFQGNSAPDKSGLPSDRFSAERTGGSVSTLTIQRTQQEDSAVYLCASSSSSGSRLDTQYFGPGTRLTVL.

The chain has TRBV2 and TRBJ1-2, with TRBD1 matching 9 bases. V lost 7 bases and J lost 2; bases outside the gene matches: 11. There are 16 residues in the CDR3. The germline gives CDR1 SNHLY, CDR2 FYNNEI. In nucleotides, the CDR3 is TGTGCCAGCACTGCACGAGGGACAGGGACAAACTATGGCTACACCTTC. It is translated as CASTARGTGTNYGYTF.

This clonotype was recorded many times. V gene TRBV7-2 combines with J gene TRBJ2-7; possible D gene TRBD1, 6 bases. Germline CDR1 and CDR2: SGHTA and FQGNSA. V shed 5 bases and J shed 6 bases, with 11 bases lying between them. CDR3 length: 12 residues. The CDR3 loop is CASSLTGIEQYF. As DNA, the CDR3 is TGTGCCAGCAGCCTTACAGGGATCGAGCAGTACTTC.

The chain couples TRBV28 to TRBJ1-1; D may be TRBD1 (5 bases). This CDR3 is built from 16 residues. Germline CDR1 MDHEN, CDR2 SYDVKM. The V and J ends lost 7 bases and 4 bases respectively, with 22 bases between them. The CDR3 protein is CASKFSLGDPTTEAFF. CDR3 sequence (DNA): TGTGCCAGCAAGTTTAGCCTGGGGGATCCGACCACTGAAGCTTTCTTT.

This clonotype was found many times. The chain links TRBV7-2 to TRBJ2-3; D unclear. Germline CDR1 and CDR2: SGHTA and FQGNSA. The CDR3 spans 15 residues. Trimming shortened V by 3 bases and J by 3 bases, and 13 bases separated the two germline ends. CDR3 protein: CASSFSRVGTDTQYF. In DNA form, the CDR3 reads TGTGCCAGCAGCTTTAGCCGAGTCGGGACAGATACGCAGTATTTT.

CDR3 sequence: CASALDGELFF. Written as DNA, the CDR3 is TGTGCCAGCGCCTTGGACGGGGAGCTGTTTTTT. The V gene is TRBV11-3, the J gene TRBJ2-2; D gene uncertain. Looked up from germline, CDR1 is SGHNT and CDR2 is YENEEA. The CDR3 spans 11 residues. Deletions cut 8 bases from V and 7 bases from J, with 8 bases between.

The sample holds a few counts of this clonotype. The chain employs TRBV19 and TRBJ2-1; 13 positions agree with TRBD2. V shed 8 bases and J 10 bases; nucleotides not matched to a gene: 11. This CDR3 region has 15 residues. Germline loops: CDR1 LNHDA, CDR2 SQIVND (reference sequence). This CDR3 is CASLSGTSGTGEQFF. CDR3 nucleotide sequence: TGTGCCAGTCTCTCCGGGACTAGCGGGACCGGCGAGCAGTTCTTC.

The gene calls are TRBV29-1 and TRBJ2-1; no definite D call. This CDR3 contains 14 residues. Germline V lookup: CDR1 SQVTM, CDR2 ANQGSEA. Trimming shortened V by 2 bases and J by 0 bases, and 8 bases separated the two germline ends. CDR3 nucleotide sequence: TGCAGCGTTGAATCGGAAAGCTCCTACAATGAGCAGTTCTTC. Translated, it gives CSVESESSYNEQFF.

This clonotype was detected ten times or more. This chain connects TRBV7-9 to TRBJ1-5; D unresolved. Looked up from germline, CDR1 is SEHNR and CDR2 is FQNEAQ (reference sequence). Between the trimmed V and J ends, which lost 3 bases and 1 base, there was a span of 19 bases. This CDR3 has 18 residues. CDR3 DNA: TGTGCCAGCAGCTTGAGGGAGAAGAGGATCGGCAGCAATCAGCCCCAGCATTTT. This translates into CASSLREKRIGSNQPQHF.

This clonotype was counted many times. This chain connects TRBV28 to TRBJ1-5, with D possibly TRBD1 on 6 matching bases. The germline CDR1 and CDR2 sequences are MDHEN and SYDVKM. CDR3 length equals 14 residues. Trimming took off 5 bases at V and 5 bases at J, with 13 bases between the two ends. The CDR3 DNA reads as TGTGCCAGCAGTACCCGGGACACCTATCAGCCCCAGCATTTT. This encodes CASSTRDTYQPQHF.

This clonotype was counted between two and nine times. V and J are TRBV7-9 and TRBJ2-1; perhaps D is TRBD1 or TRBD2 (5 bases each). The CDR3 runs to 16 residues. Per germline, CDR1 SEHNR and CDR2 FQNEAQ (reference sequence). V lost 5 bases, J lost 7 bases, and 21 bases lay in between. In DNA, the CDR3 is TGTGCCAGCAGCGGCTCCGGGACCCCCCCCGGGAATGAGCAGTTCTTC. Protein sequence: CASSGSGTPPGNEQFF.

This clonotype was detected many times. This chain links TRBV5-5 with TRBJ2-3; 7 bases fit TRBD2. J lost 6 bases, V lost 3 bases, and 1 base had no gene match. Germline V lookup: CDR1 SGHKS, CDR2 YYEKEE (reference sequence). The CDR3 is 12 amino acids. The CDR3 nucleotides are TGTGCCAGCAGCTCGCGGGAGGATACGCAGTATTTT. Translated, it gives CASSSREDTQYF.

This clonotype came up a few times. This rearrangement joins TRBV20-1 to TRBJ2-5, with TRBD2 identical over 9 bases. The CDR3 contains 12 residues. CDR1 is DFQATT and CDR2 is SNEGSKA in the germline V gene (reference sequence). With 6 bases clipped from V and 5 bases from J, the junction kept 4 bases outside the gene matches. Here the CDR3 reads CSAVAGVETQYF. CDR3 DNA sequence: TGCAGTGCAGTAGCGGGAGTTGAGACCCAGTACTTC.

The table lists this clonotype with many counts. The J gene is TRBJ2-5, the V gene TRBV7-8; D is perhaps TRBD1 (6 bases). The CDR3 has 12 residues. Between the trimmed V and J ends, which lost 6 bases and 4 bases, there was a span of 9 bases. The V gene's germline CDR1 is SGHVS and CDR2 FQNEAQ. CDR3 nucleotide sequence: TGTGCCAGCAGTATAGGGGGAGAGACCCAGTACTTC. It yields the protein CASSIGGETQYF.

This clonotype was observed a handful of times. The chain links TRBV7-2 to TRBJ2-7, with 11 nucleotides matching TRBD2. J was trimmed by 2 bases and V by 6 bases; bases with no gene match: 6. The germline V gene encodes CDR1 SGHTA and CDR2 FQGNSA. This CDR3 comprises 15 residues. CDR3 amino acids: CASRYRLAGTYEQYF. The DNA for the CDR3 is TGTGCCAGCAGATATCGACTAGCGGGGACCTACGAGCAGTACTTC.

This clonotype was seen more than once but under ten times. This chain connects TRBV29-1 to TRBJ1-1, with D tentatively TRBD1 (6 bases). Trimming removed 5 bases from V and 0 bases from J, with 19 bases in between. From germline, CDR1 is SQVTM and CDR2 ANQGSEA. The CDR3 extends over 16 amino acids. DNA of the CDR3: TGCAGCGTTTCAGAGTGGGGGCGGCTGATGAACACTGAAGCTTTCTTT. Protein product: CSVSEWGRLMNTEAFF.

The gene calls are TRBV15 and TRBJ1-5; D not resolved. CDR1 is LNHNV, CDR2 YYDKDF, per germline (reference sequence). The V end was cut by 1 base, the J end by 3 bases, with 7 bases between. CDR3 length equals 14 residues. DNA for the CDR3: TGTGCCACCAGCAGAGGCAGGACCAATCAGCCCCAGCATTTT. Its translation: CATSRGRTNQPQHF.

A few counts support this clonotype. The chain recombines TRBV27 with TRBJ1-4, with a tentative D call TRBD1 (5 bases). The CDR3 has 14 residues. Germline V CDR1 and CDR2: MNHEY, SMNVEV (reference sequence). The V end was cut by 8 bases, the J end by 2 bases, with 12 bases between. CDR3 coding DNA: TGTGCCAGCGCAGGGTTGAGTACTAATGAAAAACTGTTTTTT. Its translation is CASAGLSTNEKLFF.

This clonotype came up a few times. This chain joins TRBV11-2 and TRBJ2-1; TRBD2 aligns across 8 bases. The CDR3 has 16 amino acids. The germline V gene encodes CDR1 SGHAT and CDR2 FQNNGV. Trimming removed 5 bases from V and 9 bases from J; junction bases left unmatched: 15. CDR3 nucleotide sequence: TGTGCCAGCAGCCGTCTGCGGGCGGGAGGTGGGGGTGAGCAGTTCTTC. Translation: CASSRLRAGGGGEQFF.

The chain couples TRBV15 to TRBJ2-5; TRBD2 matches 7 bases. This CDR3 contains 15 residues. V lost 3 bases to trimming and J lost 4 bases; unmatched junction nucleotides: 8. Germline V gives CDR1 LNHNV, CDR2 YYDKDF (reference sequence). CDR3 bases: TGTGCCACCAGCAGCCCGCTAGCGGAGGGAGAGACCCAGTACTTC. Amino acid sequence: CATSSPLAEGETQYF.

In this sample, this clonotype turned up many times. The chain combines TRBV7-2 with TRBJ2-7, with a weak D call TRBD2 (5 bases). With 5 bases removed from V and 7 bases from J, the gap between germline ends came to 12 bases. This CDR3 has 12 residues. Looked up from germline, CDR1 is SGHTA and CDR2 is FQGNSA. The DNA of the CDR3 is TGTGCCAGCAGCCCCCCTTGGAGGGAGCAGTACTTC. It codes for CASSPPWREQYF. Complete variable domain (other parts from reference TRBV7-2 and TRBJ2-7): GAGVSQSPSNKVTEKGKDVELRCDPISGHTALYWYRQSLGQGLEFLIYFQGNSAPDKSGLPSDRFSAERTGGSVSTLTIQRTQQEDSAVYLCASSPPWREQYFGPGTRLTVT.

This clonotype was counted at least ten times. The gene calls are TRBV19 and TRBJ1-5; D is uncertain. CDR1 is LNHDA and CDR2 is SQIVND in the germline V gene (reference sequence). The V and J ends lost 6 bases and 4 bases respectively, with 13 bases between them. The CDR3 consists of 14 residues. CDR3: CASRHTMGNQPQHF. The CDR3 DNA is TGTGCCAGTAGACACACCATGGGAAATCAGCCCCAGCATTTT. The full variable domain, in which reference TRBV19 and TRBJ1-5 provide the parts outside the CDR3, is DGGITQSPKYLFRKEGQNVTLSCEQNLNHDAMYWYRQDPGQGLRLIYYSQIVNDFQKGDIAEGYSVSREKKESFPLTVTSAQKNPTAFYLCASRHTMGNQPQHFGDGTRLSIL.

The CDR3 sequence: CAISEKSGNTIYF. CDR3 nucleotides: TGTGCCATCAGTGAAAAATCTGGAAACACCATATATTTT. The chain carries TRBV10-3 and TRBJ1-3, with D hard to call. With 3 bases removed from V and 1 base from J, the gap between germline ends came to 4 bases. Germline V gene lookup returns CDR1 ENHRY and CDR2 SYGVKD. This CDR3 spans 13 amino acids.

This clonotype was observed a few times. CDR3 DNA: TGTGCCAGCTCCCCCGGGAGTCAAGCCTACGAGCAGTACTTC. Residues: CASSPGSQAYEQYF. The chain carries TRBV18 and TRBJ2-7; D may be TRBD2 (6 bases). There are 14 residues in the CDR3. Germline values: CDR1 KGHSH, CDR2 LQKENI. V lost 6 bases and J 2 bases, leaving 14 bases between the germline ends.

The sample holds many counts of this clonotype. The gene calls are TRBV12-3 or TRBV12-4 and TRBJ2-5; D is unclear. The CDR3 is 11 residues long. V lost 2 bases and J 13 bases, leaving 11 bases between the germline ends. CDR3 sequence: CASSLRTLPYF. The CDR3 nucleotides are TGTGCCAGCAGTTTAAGGACGCTTCCGTACTTC.